Presented here are 10 T cell receptor beta chains from one specimen sequenced in a study of vaccination and CD4 T cells after COVID-19. No antigen has been assigned to these receptors. Noted treatment: approximately 10-day PBMC culture with coronavirus spike peptide pools or control peptides (ViraFEST assay). Researchers used the Oncomine TCR Beta short-read assay to sequence DNA from cultured CD4+ T cells. Using its own MiXCR run on the PCR reads, TCRdb lists one record per CDR3 protein. Of about 6,300 distinct CDR3 sequences listed, around two thirds are singletons. Sample: CD4+ T cells from blood, cultured in vitro. The receptor source for this set is a human donor who had recovered from COVID-19.

The CDR3 nucleotides are TGTGCCACCAGCCAGGGATTGGTTGAGACCCAGTACTTC. Translation: CATSQGLVETQYF. The chain combines TRBV15 with TRBJ2-5, with D maybe TRBD1 (5 bases). Germline V lookup: CDR1 LNHNV, CDR2 YYDKDF (reference sequence). Trimming cost V 5 bases and J 5 bases, with 12 bases left between them. The CDR3 has 13 residues.

DNA of the CDR3: TGTGCCAGCAGCAACCGATACGAGCAGTACTTC. The encoded protein is CASSNRYEQYF. The chain recombines TRBV7-2 with TRBJ2-7; D unresolved. Germline V gene lookup returns CDR1 SGHTA and CDR2 FQGNSA. The CDR3 runs to 11 residues. Trimming cost V 5 bases and J 4 bases, with 6 bases left between them.

This chain uses TRBV20-1 with TRBJ2-4; unclear D gene. From germline, CDR1 is DFQATT and CDR2 SNEGSKA (reference sequence). With 5 bases removed from V and 3 bases from J, the gap between germline ends came to 14 bases. The CDR3 is made up of 14 amino acids. The CDR3 nucleotides are TGCAGTGCTGGACCGGCAGATGGCAAAAACATTCAGTACTTC. It specifies CSAGPADGKNIQYF.

The chain links TRBV4-1 to TRBJ1-1; 7 bases map to TRBD1. The CDR3 has 15 residues. Germline V gene lookup returns CDR1 MGHRA and CDR2 YSYEKL. V shed 4 bases and J 1 base; nucleotides not matched to a gene: 6. The CDR3 region has the DNA TGCGCCAGCAGCCTAACACGGACAGGGAACACTGAAGCTTTCTTT. Translated: CASSLTRTGNTEAFF.

The chain has TRBV7-9 and TRBJ1-2, with 9 bases identical to TRBD1. Germline V lookup: CDR1 SEHNR, CDR2 FQNEAQ (reference sequence). CDR3 length: 16 residues. Trimming removed 5 bases from V and 6 bases from J; junction bases left unmatched: 13. DNA of the CDR3: TGTGCCAGCAGCAGAAGCTTCCCGGGACAGGGAGATGGCTACACCTTC. Translation: CASSRSFPGQGDGYTF.

V gene TRBV6-5 combines with J gene TRBJ2-2; unclear D gene. CDR1 is MNHEY and CDR2 is SVGAGI in the germline V gene. Trimming took 2 bases from V and 5 from J, leaving 12 bases between them. CDR3 length equals 15 residues. The chain's CDR3 is CASSYVVQSTGELFF. DNA of the CDR3: TGTGCCAGCAGTTACGTTGTTCAGTCTACCGGGGAGCTGTTTTTT.

The chain couples TRBV15 to TRBJ2-7; 9 bases map to TRBD1. The CDR3 covers 13 residues. CDR1 is LNHNV, CDR2 YYDKDF, per germline (reference sequence). The junction had 5 bases not matched to a gene; V was cut back by 5 bases and J by 6 bases. The CDR3 nucleotides are TGTGCCACCAGCCGGGACAGGGTCGGCGAGCAGTACTTC. Translating gives CATSRDRVGEQYF. Using reference TRBV15 and TRBJ2-7 for the parts outside the CDR3, the full variable domain is DAMVIQNPRYQVTQFGKPVTLSCSQTLNHNVMYWYQQKSSQAPKLLFHYYDKDFNNEADTPDNFQSRRPNTSFCFLDIRSPGLGDTAMYLCATSRDRVGEQYFGPGTRLTVT.

Remarks on this clonotype: Compared with germline, one end of the junction differs, possibly owing to a read error. This sequence joins TRBV20-1 and TRBJ1-1; no clear D. The germline CDR1 and CDR2 sequences are DFQATT and SNEGSKA (reference sequence). This CDR3 contains 15 residues. The CDR3 is CSARGAEAWNPEAFF. The CDR3 region has the DNA TGCAGTGCTAGGGGCGCCGAGGCTTGGAACCCTGAAGCTTTCTTT.

V gene TRBV7-9 combines with J gene TRBJ2-3, with 8 nucleotides matching TRBD1. Germline lookup yields CDR1 SEHNR and CDR2 FQNEAQ (reference sequence). The ends lost 3 bases at V and 2 bases at J; junction bases unmatched: 4. This CDR3 has 15 amino acids. The CDR3 DNA reads TGTGCCAGCAGCTTTCGACAGGGGAACACAGATACGCAGTATTTT. As protein: CASSFRQGNTDTQYF.

CDR3 in amino acids: CSAWDRGLNTEAFF. DNA of the CDR3: TGCAGTGCCTGGGACAGAGGGTTGAACACTGAAGCTTTCTTT. The gene calls are TRBV20-1 and TRBJ1-1; the match to TRBD1 covers 7 bases. V trimming: 6 bases; J trimming: 0 bases; junction bases outside the gene matches: 7. The CDR3 has 14 amino acids. Germline values: CDR1 DFQATT, CDR2 SNEGSKA (reference sequence).